These 20 T cell receptor beta chains share one sample of origin, sequenced in a study of CD8 T cell repertoires and HIV-1 epitope variants. Their antigen targets remain unknown. Libraries were prepared by immunoSEQ multiplex PCR; TCRdb keeps only in-frame clonotypes and omits some of them. The sample lists a few thousand clones; around two thirds were seen once. What was sequenced was cultured CD8+ T cells derived from PBMCs. The source of these receptors is a male donor with HIV.

This chain connects TRBV19 to TRBJ1-1; the match to TRBD1 covers 7 bases. The germline V gene encodes CDR1 LNHDA and CDR2 SQIVND (reference sequence). V lost 5 bases to trimming and J lost 1 base; unmatched junction nucleotides: 10. The CDR3 is 16 amino acids. The CDR3 loop is CASSPDRRAWNTEAFF. CDR3 bases: TGTGCCAGTAGTCCGGACAGGCGGGCCTGGAACACTGAAGCTTTCTTT.

The V and J genes are TRBV7-9 and TRBJ2-5, with D possibly being TRBD1 (5 bases). V gave up 4 bases and J gave up 4 bases, with 13 bases separating them. The germline V gene encodes CDR1 SEHNR and CDR2 FQNEAQ (reference sequence). The CDR3 is 14 amino acids. For the CDR3, the DNA is TGTGCCAGCAGCTCGACCCAGGGTTTAGAGACCCAGTACTTC. Protein sequence: CASSSTQGLETQYF.

The chain has TRBV27 and TRBJ2-3; tentatively, D is TRBD2 (6 bases). V lost 4 bases, J lost 4 bases, and 6 bases lay in between. Germline V lookup: CDR1 MNHEY, CDR2 SMNVEV (reference sequence). CDR3 size: 12 residues. The CDR3, as DNA: TGTGCCAGCAGTTGGGGGGCAGATACGCAGTATTTT. Its protein product is CASSWGADTQYF.

The chain is built from TRBV5-4 and TRBJ2-7; 8 bases match TRBD1. Germline V CDR1 and CDR2: SGHNT, YYREEE (reference sequence). The CDR3 extends over 14 amino acids. J was trimmed by 1 base and V by 2 bases; bases with no gene match: 2. DNA of the CDR3: TGTGCCAGCAGCTTCGGACAGGGTTCCTACGAGCAGTACTTC. Translating gives CASSFGQGSYEQYF. The variable domain in full, with the rest retrieved from reference TRBV5-4 and TRBJ2-7, is ETGVTQSPTHLIKTRGQQVTLRCSSQSGHNTVSWYQQALGQGPQFIFQYYREEENGRGNFPPRFSGLQFPNYSSELNVNALELDDSALYLCASSFGQGSYEQYFGPGTRLTVT.

This clone is deemed medium-sized. The chain carries TRBV7-9 and TRBJ2-2; the D is unclear. V was trimmed by 3 bases and J by 8 bases, leaving 10 bases between them. Germline V lookup: CDR1 SEHNR, CDR2 FQNEAQ (reference sequence). This CDR3 comprises 13 residues. The CDR3 region is CASSLKSSGELFF. CDR3 bases: TGTGCCAGCAGCTTGAAGAGTTCTGGGGAGCTGTTTTTT.

J is TRBJ2-7 and V is TRBV6-6, with D hard to call. The CDR3 contains 14 residues. Deletions cut 2 bases from V and 2 bases from J, with 10 bases between. Germline V lookup: CDR1 MNHNY, CDR2 SVGAGI (reference sequence). The CDR3 spells CASSYAPLAYEQYF. The CDR3 DNA is TGTGCCAGCAGTTACGCGCCTTTGGCCTACGAGCAGTACTTC.

This chain uses TRBV19 with TRBJ2-7, with D perhaps matching TRBD1 or TRBD2 (5 bases each). In germline, CDR1 is LNHDA, CDR2 SQIVND (reference sequence). There are 14 residues in the CDR3. Trimming pared 5 bases from V and 1 base from J, leaving 12 bases between. The CDR3, as DNA: TGTGCCAGTAGTCCCTGGGGCGGGTCCTACGAGCAGTACTTC. It is translated as CASSPWGGSYEQYF. The entire variable domain, with the rest obtained from reference TRBV19 and TRBJ2-7, is as follows: DGGITQSPKYLFRKEGQNVTLSCEQNLNHDAMYWYRQDPGQGLRLIYYSQIVNDFQKGDIAEGYSVSREKKESFPLTVTSAQKNPTAFYLCASSPWGGSYEQYFGPGTRLTVT.

This clone was counted between two and nine times. The genes are TRBV28 and TRBJ1-1; the D gene is possibly TRBD1 (6 bases). V lost 3 bases, J lost 3 bases, and 14 bases lay in between. The germline V gene has CDR1 MDHEN and CDR2 SYDVKM. The CDR3 runs 15 residues. The CDR3 loop is CASSFQGQKDTEAFF. The CDR3 region has the DNA TGTGCCAGCAGTTTTCAGGGGCAGAAGGACACTGAAGCTTTCTTT.

The chain employs TRBV28 and TRBJ1-1; D remains ambiguous. Germline CDR1 MDHEN, CDR2 SYDVKM. V was shortened by 6 bases and J by 4 bases, with 9 bases between the two germline ends. This CDR3 spans 12 amino acids. CDR3 DNA: TGTGCCAGCAGGGTCCTGAGCACTGAAGCTTTCTTT. This sequence encodes CASRVLSTEAFF.

This clone qualifies as medium-sized. The rearrangement joins TRBV5-1 to TRBJ2-5, with 7 positions matching TRBD1. Germline V gene lookup returns CDR1 SGHRS and CDR2 YFSETQ. The CDR3 contains 15 residues. Unmatched junction bases numbered 8, after V lost 4 bases and J lost 2 bases. CDR3 region: CASSPVSGQQETQYF. The CDR3 coding sequence is TGCGCCAGCAGCCCCGTTTCGGGACAGCAAGAGACCCAGTACTTC.

This rearrangement joins TRBV14 to TRBJ1-2; tentatively, D is TRBD1 (6 bases). The ends were cut back, 6 bases at V and 4 bases at J, with 12 bases in the middle. The CDR3 has 13 residues. CDR1 is SGHDN, CDR2 FVKESK, per germline. Here the CDR3 reads CASSETGLYGYTF. The DNA for the CDR3 is TGTGCCAGCAGTGAAACAGGGCTCTATGGCTACACCTTC.

This clone was seen a few times. CDR3 region: CASSSGGYVQETQYF. CDR3 DNA sequence: TGTGCCAGCAGCTCGGGGGGTTATGTCCAAGAGACCCAGTACTTC. The chain employs TRBV5-6 and TRBJ2-5; the match to TRBD2 covers 7 bases. CDR1 is SGHDT and CDR2 is YYEEEE in the germline V gene. This CDR3 is 15 amino acids long. Losses at the gene ends were 3 bases for V and 1 base for J; bases not matched to a gene: 6.

A single count supports this clone. V gene TRBV7-6 combines with J gene TRBJ2-2; 9 bases match TRBD1. Germline-derived CDR1 and CDR2 are SGHVS and FNYEAQ. This CDR3 spans 16 amino acids. V lost 0 bases to trimming and J lost 1 base; unmatched junction nucleotides: 0. The CDR3 loop reads CASSLAGQGNTGELFF. As DNA, the CDR3 is TGTGCCAGCAGCTTAGCGGGACAGGGGAACACCGGGGAGCTGTTTTTT.

V gene TRBV5-6 combines with J gene TRBJ1-1; no definite D call. CDR1 and CDR2 (germline): SGHDT, YYEEEE. The length of the CDR3 is 15 residues. With 4 bases removed from V and 3 bases from J, the gap between germline ends came to 16 bases. The CDR3 loop is CASSRDIPGDTEAFF. As DNA, the CDR3 is TGTGCCAGCAGCCGCGATATCCCTGGCGACACTGAAGCTTTCTTT.

For this clone: The junction differs from germline at one of its ends, possibly a read error. This rearrangement joins TRBV27 to TRBJ2-1; 12 nucleotides match TRBD2. This CDR3 is built from 15 residues. CDR1 MNHEY and CDR2 SMNVEV come from the germline V gene (reference sequence). The CDR3 sequence: CASTLLAGGPNEQFF. The CDR3 bases are TGTGCCAGCACTTTACTAGCGGGGGGCCCTAATGAGCAGTTCTTC.

As for this clone: The identical CDR3 is also encoded by other nucleotide sequences in the sample. The rearrangement links TRBV6-5 to TRBJ2-5, with TRBD1 identical over 8 bases. Germline CDR1 and CDR2: MNHEY and SVGAGI. The J segment lost 5 bases and the V segment lost 4 bases, leaving 12 bases of the junction unmatched. The CDR3 loop spans 16 amino acids. CDR3 residues: CASSLDLQGVGETQYF. The CDR3 DNA is TGTGCCAGCAGTTTAGATTTACAGGGGGTGGGTGAGACCCAGTACTTC.

The rearrangement links TRBV28 to TRBJ2-7; no clear D. Germline-derived CDR1 and CDR2 are MDHEN and SYDVKM. Trimming took off 3 bases at V and 6 bases at J, with 9 bases between the two ends. The CDR3 sequence is 12 residues long. This CDR3 reads CASSFHGSEQYF. The CDR3 DNA follows: TGTGCCAGCAGTTTTCATGGGTCCGAGCAGTACTTC.

The rearrangement links TRBV7-5 to TRBJ2-7; the table's D call, TRBD1, has no DNA check behind it. TRBV7-5 is annotated as a pseudogene. The CDR3 is 14 residues long. In nucleotides, the CDR3 is TGTGCCAGCAGCTTGGGACAGTACCTTCGTGAGCAGTACTTC. Protein sequence: CASSLGQYLREQYF.

The CDR3 DNA reads as TGTGCCAGCAGCTTAGTCCCTAGTCTTACCACAGATACGCAGTATTTT. It is translated as CASSLVPSLTTDTQYF. The chain couples TRBV11-1 to TRBJ2-3; D gene unclear. This CDR3 is built from 16 residues. Trimming pared 1 base from V and 2 bases from J, leaving 13 bases between. Germline-derived CDR1 and CDR2 are SGHAT and FQDESV (reference sequence). Together with reference TRBV11-1 and TRBJ2-3, the CDR3 gives the full variable domain: EAEVAQSPRYKITEKSQAVAFWCDPISGHATLYWYRQILGQGPELLVQFQDESVVDDSQLPKDRFSAERLKGVDSTLKIQPAELGDSAMYLCASSLVPSLTTDTQYFGPGTRLTVL.

In its sample, this clone was seen a few times. The chain employs TRBV27 and TRBJ1-4, with D unclear. CDR1 is MNHEY, CDR2 SMNVEV, per germline (reference sequence). CDR3 length: 13 residues. V lost 0 bases, J lost 5 bases, and 4 bases lay in between. CDR3 protein: CASSLSANEKLFF. The CDR3 region has the DNA TGTGCCAGCAGTTTATCGGCCAATGAAAAACTGTTTTTT.